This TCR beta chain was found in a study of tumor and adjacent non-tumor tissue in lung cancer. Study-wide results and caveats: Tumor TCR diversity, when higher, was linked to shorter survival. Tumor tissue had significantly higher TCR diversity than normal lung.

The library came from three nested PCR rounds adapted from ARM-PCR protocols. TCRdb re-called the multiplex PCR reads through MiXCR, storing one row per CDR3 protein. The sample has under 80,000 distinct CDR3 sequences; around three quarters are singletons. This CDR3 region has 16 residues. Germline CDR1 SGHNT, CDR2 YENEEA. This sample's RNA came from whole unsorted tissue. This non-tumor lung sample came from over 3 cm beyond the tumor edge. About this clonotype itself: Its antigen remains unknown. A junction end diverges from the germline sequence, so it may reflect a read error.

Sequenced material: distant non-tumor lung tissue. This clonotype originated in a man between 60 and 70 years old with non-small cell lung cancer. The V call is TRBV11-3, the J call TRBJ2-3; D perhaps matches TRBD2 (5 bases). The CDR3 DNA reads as TGTACCAGCAACTCCTGGCTAGCATATAGCACAGATACGCAGTATTTT. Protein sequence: CTSNSWLAYSTDTQYF. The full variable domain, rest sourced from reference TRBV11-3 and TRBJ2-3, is EAGVVQSPRYKIIEKKQPVAFWCNPISGHNTLYWYLQNLGQGPELLIRYENEEAVDDSQLPKDRFSAERLKGVDSTLKIQPAELGDSAVYLCTSNSWLAYSTDTQYFGPGTRLTVL.